One sample yielded the 24 T cell receptor beta chains listed below, sequenced in a study of healthy donors' naive CD4 and CD8 T cells. A linear amplification protocol produced the TCR libraries from approximately 460 ng of total RNA. TCRdb reprocessed the reads with MiXCR, giving one entry per CDR3 protein. Of around 180,000 distinct CDR3 sequences listed, 65% to 75% are singletons. Specimen: naive CD4+ and CD8+ T cells sorted from blood, pooled from several donors. These receptors were taken from a pool of human donors in good health; the sample pools cells from several healthy donors.

The chain recombines TRBV6-5 with TRBJ2-1; the match to TRBD2 covers 8 bases. Per germline, CDR1 MNHEY and CDR2 SVGAGI. J was trimmed by 12 bases and V by 2 bases; bases with no gene match: 12. The CDR3 covers 15 residues. The CDR3: CASSYGGSGNYGQFF. The CDR3 DNA reads as TGTGCCAGCAGTTACGGGGGTAGCGGGAACTATGGGCAGTTCTTC.

The gene calls are TRBV19 and TRBJ2-5; D perhaps matches TRBD1 (6 bases). The germline gives CDR1 LNHDA, CDR2 SQIVND (reference sequence). Deletions cut 3 bases from V and 0 bases from J, with 11 bases between. The CDR3 extends over 15 amino acids. This CDR3 reads CASSITRGYQETQYF. The CDR3 DNA is TGTGCCAGTAGTATTACCAGGGGATACCAAGAGACCCAGTACTTC.

The chain links TRBV5-1 to TRBJ2-5; 7 bases are a match to TRBD1. Per germline, CDR1 SGHRS and CDR2 YFSETQ. The trim removed 3 bases at V and 1 base at J, leaving 3 bases unmatched. CDR3 length: 14 amino acids. CDR3 sequence reads: CASSSDRFQETQYF. DNA for the CDR3: TGCGCCAGCAGCTCGGACAGGTTCCAAGAGACCCAGTACTTC.

This clonotype came up a few times. This chain links TRBV10-3 with TRBJ2-2; TRBD1 aligns across 7 bases. V lost 3 bases to trimming and J lost 0 bases; unmatched junction nucleotides: 7. This CDR3 comprises 17 residues. Germline CDR1 reads ENHRY; CDR2 reads SYGVKD. This CDR3 is CAISDPLDRANTGELFF. CDR3 DNA sequence: TGTGCCATCAGTGATCCCCTTGACAGGGCGAACACCGGGGAGCTGTTTTTT.

The rearrangement links TRBV6-6 to TRBJ1-1; TRBD1 might be the D (5 bases). Between the trimmed V and J ends, which lost 5 bases and 2 bases, there was a span of 9 bases. Per the germline V gene, CDR1 is MNHNY and CDR2 is SVGAGI (reference sequence). The CDR3 is 13 amino acids. The CDR3 DNA reads as TGTGCCAGCAGTCCCAGGGACAACACTGAAGCTTTCTTT. Protein product: CASSPRDNTEAFF.

The rearrangement links TRBV6-5 to TRBJ2-5; possibly TRBD2 for D (7 bases). CDR3 length: 16 amino acids. Germline V gene lookup returns CDR1 MNHEY and CDR2 SVGAGI. V was pared by 0 bases and J by 2 bases, with 13 bases between. CDR3 loop: CASSYSGGGPQETQYF. DNA of the CDR3: TGTGCCAGCAGTTACTCCGGCGGGGGCCCACAAGAGACCCAGTACTTC.

This clonotype was observed once. The gene calls are TRBV29-1 and TRBJ1-2, with 7 bases aligning to TRBD1. Trimming removed 5 bases from V and 0 bases from J; junction bases left unmatched: 3. Germline CDR1 and CDR2: SQVTM and ANQGSEA. The CDR3 is 13 amino acids. CDR3 sequence reads: CSVRGQTNYGYTF. In nucleotides, the CDR3 is TGCAGCGTTCGGGGACAGACTAACTATGGCTACACCTTC.

Only one count was recorded for this clonotype. J is TRBJ2-5 and V is TRBV29-1, with TRBD1 matching over 10 bases. After removal of 5 bases from V and 7 bases from J, the junction contained 13 bases not matched to a gene. Germline CDR1 is SQVTM and CDR2 is ANQGSEA. The CDR3 has 15 residues. CDR3 protein: CSVCVGQGPVGTQYF. Written as DNA, the CDR3 is TGCAGCGTTTGTGTGGGACAGGGGCCGGTGGGGACCCAGTACTTC.

The chain recombines TRBV29-1 with TRBJ1-5; D ambiguous. The CDR3 spans 12 residues. Germline V gene data show CDR1 as SQVTM and CDR2 as ANQGSEA. Trimming took 5 bases from V and 4 from J, leaving 9 bases between them. CDR3 loop: CSVRQPNQPQHF. The CDR3 nucleotides read TGCAGCGTTCGCCAGCCGAATCAGCCCCAGCATTTT.

The V call is TRBV15, the J call TRBJ2-5, with 14 bases lining up with TRBD2. CDR1 and CDR2 from the germline V gene are LNHNV and YYDKDF (reference sequence). This CDR3 has 15 residues. The ends lost 11 bases at V and 3 bases at J; junction bases unmatched: 8. CDR3 sequence (DNA): TGTGCCTCTGGTGGGGGACTAGCGGGAGAAGAGACCCAGTACTTC. Encoded protein: CASGGGLAGEETQYF. The full variable domain, rest sourced from reference TRBV15 and TRBJ2-5, is DAMVIQNPRYQVTQFGKPVTLSCSQTLNHNVMYWYQQKSSQAPKLLFHYYDKDFNNEADTPDNFQSRRPNTSFCFLDIRSPGLGDTAMYLCASGGGLAGEETQYFGPGTRLLVL.

DNA for the CDR3: TGTGCCAGCAGTGAAGCACCGGAGACTTACAATGAGCAGTTCTTC. It is translated as CASSEAPETYNEQFF. The genes are TRBV2 and TRBJ2-1; D is uncertain. V was pared by 0 bases and J by 4 bases, with 10 bases between. This CDR3 has 15 residues. In germline, CDR1 is SNHLY, CDR2 FYNNEI.

The chain couples TRBV27 to TRBJ2-6; D remains unclear. Germline CDR1 is MNHEY and CDR2 is SMNVEV (reference sequence). Trimming shortened V by 10 bases and J by 0 bases, and 16 bases separated the two germline ends. CDR3 length: 16 residues. CDR3 nucleotide sequence: TGTGCCACCACCAGATCCACGGACTCTGGGGCCAACGTCCTGACTTTC. This sequence encodes CATTRSTDSGANVLTF.

The gene calls are TRBV6-5 and TRBJ1-1; the D is unclear. Per germline, CDR1 MNHEY and CDR2 SVGAGI. This CDR3 has 14 residues. V lost 1 base and J lost 3, with 9 bases in between. For the CDR3, the DNA is TGTGCCAGCAGTTACTGGGGTAGGGACACTGAAGCTTTCTTT. Amino acids: CASSYWGRDTEAFF.

V is TRBV11-1 and J is TRBJ1-1; D gene uncertain. CDR1 is SGHAT and CDR2 is FQDESV in the germline V gene (reference sequence). CDR3 length equals 16 residues. The V end was cut by 0 bases, the J end by 5 bases, with 16 bases between. In nucleotides, the CDR3 is TGTGCCAGCAGCTTAGCCCGCCCGGGCAACGGGACTGAAGCTTTCTTT. Translating gives CASSLARPGNGTEAFF.

This clonotype was seen a handful of times. The gene calls are TRBV6-5 and TRBJ2-1; 15 bases are shared with TRBD2. This CDR3 is 21 amino acids long. Germline-derived CDR1 and CDR2 are MNHEY and SVGAGI. Trimming cost V 5 bases and J 1 base; bases outside gene matches: 15. The CDR3 DNA follows: TGTGCCAGCAGTATTCCGGGACTAGCGGGGGGCCGTCTTCGGTCCTACAATGAGCAGTTCTTC. It is translated as CASSIPGLAGGRLRSYNEQFF.

Points on this clonotype: The junction departs from germline at one end; a sequencing error may be responsible. V and J are TRBV12-3 or TRBV12-4 and TRBJ2-7; D perhaps matches TRBD1 (5 bases). This CDR3 is built from 12 residues. DNA for the CDR3: TGTGCCAGCATGCTGGGGCAATACGAACAGTACTTC. It yields the protein CASMLGQYEQYF.

The V and J genes are TRBV6-5 and TRBJ2-7, with 11 bases matching TRBD1. The CDR3 has 15 residues. The germline gives CDR1 MNHEY, CDR2 SVGAGI. J gave up 3 bases and V 5 bases, and 6 bases lay outside the gene matches. Here the CDR3 DNA reads TGTGCCAGCAGTGGGGACAGGGGGATTAACTACGAGCAGTACTTC. This gives the protein CASSGDRGINYEQYF.

This clonotype was found a few times. The rearrangement joins TRBV29-1 to TRBJ1-2; D may be TRBD1 (5 bases). Trimming removed 4 bases from V and 5 bases from J, with 8 bases in between. The CDR3 is 11 residues long. Germline loops: CDR1 SQVTM, CDR2 ANQGSEA. CDR3 sequence (DNA): TGCAGCGTTGTAACAGGTTATGGCTACACCTTC. Its translation is CSVVTGYGYTF. Drawing the rest from reference TRBV29-1 and TRBJ1-2, the complete variable domain is SAVISQKPSRDICQRGTSLTIQCQVDSQVTMMFWYRQQPGQSLTLIATANQGSEATYESGFVIDKFPISRPNLTFSTLTVSNMSPEDSSIYLCSVVTGYGYTFGSGTRLTVV.

This clonotype was detected once. The J gene is TRBJ1-2, the V gene TRBV6-5; D is perhaps TRBD1 (5 bases). V was shortened by 5 bases and J by 4 bases, with 11 bases between the two germline ends. Germline values: CDR1 MNHEY, CDR2 SVGAGI. The CDR3 is 13 residues long. The CDR3: CASSRDRAYGYTF. In DNA form, the CDR3 reads TGTGCCAGCAGTCGGGACCGAGCCTATGGCTACACCTTC.

The CDR3 coding sequence is TGTGCCAGCAGCGAGCGGGGACCCTACGAGCAGTACTTC. This gives the protein CASSERGPYEQYF. The chain combines TRBV6-1 with TRBJ2-7; 7 nucleotides align to TRBD2. Germline CDR1 is MNHNS and CDR2 is SASEGT. This CDR3 region has 13 residues. Unmatched junction bases numbered 4, after V lost 6 bases and J lost 2 bases.

J is TRBJ1-1 and V is TRBV7-9; D may be TRBD1 (5 bases). V lost 10 bases to trimming and J lost 6 bases, with 15 bases between them. Germline-derived CDR1 and CDR2 are SEHNR and FQNEAQ (reference sequence). This CDR3 region has 12 residues. This chain's CDR3 is CATGREGAEAFF. DNA for the CDR3: TGTGCCACCGGGAGGGAAGGGGCTGAAGCTTTCTTT.

The chain employs TRBV20-1 and TRBJ1-1; unclear D gene. The germline CDR1 and CDR2 sequences are DFQATT and SNEGSKA (reference sequence). Trimming removed 3 bases from V and 1 base from J, with 6 bases in between. The CDR3 has 12 amino acids. CDR3 loop: CSASRQNTEAFF. The CDR3 DNA reads as TGCAGTGCTAGTAGACAGAACACTGAAGCTTTCTTT.

The chain couples TRBV19 to TRBJ1-2, with D hard to call. This CDR3 comprises 15 residues. In germline, CDR1 is LNHDA, CDR2 SQIVND (reference sequence). The V end lost 5 bases, the J end lost 4 bases, and 17 bases lay between the germline ends. CDR3 loop: CASSPQIFQTYGYTF. The DNA for the CDR3 is TGTGCCAGTAGTCCTCAGATTTTCCAGACCTATGGCTACACCTTC.

The gene calls are TRBV20-1 and TRBJ1-5; D not certain. Germline V gene sequence: CDR1 DFQATT, CDR2 SNEGSKA (reference sequence). V lost 4 bases and J lost 2, with 15 bases in between. This CDR3 contains 15 residues. CDR3 in amino acids: CSAILGSAGNQPQHF. The CDR3 DNA sequence: TGCAGTGCTATCCTCGGGTCCGCAGGCAATCAGCCCCAGCATTTT.